Listed below are T cell receptor beta chains from one sample, sequenced in a study of blood T cell repertoires in COVID-19. Profiled with immunoSEQ multiplex PCR; TCRdb holds only in-frame clones, not every one. There are around 700,000 clones in the sample; 90% occur only once, and roughly 0.26% lies in the top ten. Source material: peripheral blood. These receptors all stem from a woman aged 18-29 years with acute or convalescent COVID-19. Both conserved end residues are part of each CDR3. The order of the fields is J gene, CDR3 length, clone size, D gene, V gene, CDR3 protein, CDR3 DNA. A D gene is named only where the DNA matches it firmly. Rows give clone size only sometimes, using once, few, many, or a class for an expanded clone.

TRBJ1-2	15	NA	TRBD1	TRBV6-5	CASTKRGQGARGYTF	TGTGCCAGCACCAAAAGAGGACAGGGGGCGCGGGGCTACACCTTC
TRBJ1-1	13	NA	NA	TRBV12-3/TRBV12-4	CASSFGRGGYAFF	TGTGCCAGCAGTTTTGGCAGGGGCGGTTACGCTTTCTTT
TRBJ2-2	14	NA	TRBD1	TRBV27	CASSLAGGTGELFF	TGTGCCAGCAGTTTAGCAGGGGGTACCGGGGAGCTGTTTTTT
TRBJ1-1	14	NA	NA	TRBV10-3	CAISVFRGDTEAFF	TGTGCCATCAGTGTGTTTAGGGGTGACACTGAAGCTTTCTTT
TRBJ1-1	14	few	NA	TRBV6-6	CASTQTLGYTEAFF	TGTGCCAGCACCCAAACTCTCGGGTACACTGAAGCTTTCTTT
TRBJ2-3	15	once	TRBD1	TRBV7-9	CASSYGQGEADTQYF	TGTGCCAGCAGCTACGGACAGGGGGAGGCAGATACGCAGTATTTT
TRBJ1-2	15	NA	TRBD1	TRBV9	CASSETGVANYGYTF	TGTGCCAGCAGCGAAACAGGGGTAGCTAACTATGGCTACACCTTC
TRBJ2-7	14	NA	TRBD1	TRBV18	CASSQRGQSSEQYF	TGTGCCAGCTCACAAAGGGGACAGAGTTCCGAGCAGTACTTC
TRBJ1-5	17	NA	TRBD1	TRBV15	CATSRVPGTGARQPQHF	TGTGCCACCAGCAGAGTCCCCGGGACAGGGGCAAGGCAGCCCCAGCATTTT
TRBJ1-1	15	NA	NA	TRBV5-1	CASSLVAEANTEAFF	TGCGCCAGCAGCTTGGTGGCAGAGGCGAACACTGAAGCTTTCTTT
TRBJ2-3	14	NA	TRBD2	TRBV5-4	CASSVGTSAATQYF	TGTGCCAGCAGCGTCGGGACTAGCGCTGCCACGCAGTATTTT
TRBJ2-3	14	NA	TRBD2	TRBV19	CASSRAGGAGTQYF	TGTGCCAGTAGTAGGGCGGGGGGAGCTGGTACGCAGTATTTT
TRBJ2-1	13	NA	NA	TRBV29-1	CSVVYSTYNEQFF	TGCAGCGTTGTATACAGCACATACAATGAGCAGTTCTTC
TRBJ1-6	16	NA	NA	TRBV15	CATSRRGAIPNSPLHF	TGTGCCACCAGCCGACGGGGGGCCATACCTAATTCACCCCTCCACTTT
TRBJ2-5	15	NA	TRBD2	TRBV5-4	CASSSGTRGAETQYF	TGTGCCAGCAGCTCCGGGACTAGGGGGGCAGAGACCCAGTACTTC
TRBJ2-1	15	NA	TRBD1	TRBV5-1	CASSLGQGAGNEQFF	TGCGCCAGCAGCTTAGGACAGGGGGCGGGCAATGAGCAGTTCTTC